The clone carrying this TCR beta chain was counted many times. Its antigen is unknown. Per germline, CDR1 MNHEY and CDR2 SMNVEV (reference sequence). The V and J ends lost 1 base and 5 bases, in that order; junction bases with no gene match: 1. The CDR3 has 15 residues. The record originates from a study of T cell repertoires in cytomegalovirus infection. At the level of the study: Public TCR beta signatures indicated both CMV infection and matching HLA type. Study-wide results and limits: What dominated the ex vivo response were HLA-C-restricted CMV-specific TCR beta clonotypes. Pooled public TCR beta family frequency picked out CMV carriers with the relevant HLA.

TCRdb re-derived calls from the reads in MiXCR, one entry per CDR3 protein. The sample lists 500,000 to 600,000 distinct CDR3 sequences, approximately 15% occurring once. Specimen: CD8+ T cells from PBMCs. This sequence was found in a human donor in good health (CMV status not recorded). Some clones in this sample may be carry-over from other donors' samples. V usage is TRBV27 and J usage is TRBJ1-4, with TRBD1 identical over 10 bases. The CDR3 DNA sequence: TGTGCCAGCAGTTTATTGGGACAGGGGAATGAAAAACTGTTTTTT. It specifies CASSLLGQGNEKLFF.